The 12 T cell receptor beta chains in this list originate from one sample, sequenced in a study of T-cell reconstitution after alpha-beta-depleted transplantation in children. Researchers prepared the TCRbeta library using unique molecular identifiers, the study reports. TCRdb recomputed calls from the PCR reads with MiXCR, one row per CDR3 protein. The sample yields some 520,000 distinct CDR3 sequences, about 33% seen once. Here the sequenced sample was PBMCs from the stem cell graft donor, taken from the stem cell graft. The receptors shown here come from a human donor who donated a stem cell graft to a child with aplastic anemia.

The CDR3 DNA is TGTGCCAGCAGCCCCGGGACTAGGGGCACAGATACGCAGTATTTT. Protein sequence: CASSPGTRGTDTQYF. The rearrangement joins TRBV11-3 to TRBJ2-3; 8 nucleotides line up with TRBD2. The CDR3 runs to 15 residues. Germline CDR1 SGHNT, CDR2 YENEEA. With V trimmed by 5 bases and J by 1 base, 5 bases remained unmatched.

This clonotype was counted only a few times. The rearrangement uses TRBV10-3 and TRBJ2-7, with D uncertain. Trimming left V 10 bases short and J 6 bases short, with 16 bases between. The CDR3 loop spans 12 amino acids. The germline CDR1 and CDR2 sequences are ENHRY and SYGVKD. CDR3 protein: CATGSERSEQYF. Written as DNA, the CDR3 is TGTGCCACCGGGTCGGAGAGGTCCGAGCAGTACTTC.

The chain combines TRBV20-1 with TRBJ2-1; 7 bases match TRBD2. The CDR3 totals 13 residues. Trimming removed 3 bases from V and 8 bases from J; junction bases left unmatched: 7. Germline CDR1 is DFQATT and CDR2 is SNEGSKA (reference sequence). This CDR3 is CSASRGSVYEQFF. Here the CDR3 DNA reads TGCAGTGCTAGTCGCGGGAGTGTTTATGAGCAGTTCTTC.

This sequence joins TRBV20-1 and TRBJ1-2; no firm D call. The CDR3 runs to 11 residues. V gave up 7 bases and J gave up 8 bases, with 14 bases separating them. The V gene's germline CDR1 is DFQATT and CDR2 SNEGSKA (reference sequence). As DNA, the CDR3 is TGCAGTGTCGCTTTGAGCTTGGGCTACACCTTC. This encodes CSVALSLGYTF.

This clonotype showed up just a few times. The V and J genes are TRBV5-4 and TRBJ2-5, with no clear D. This CDR3 has 12 residues. The V gene's germline CDR1 is SGHNT and CDR2 YYREEE (reference sequence). V was clipped by 5 bases and J by 5 bases, with 10 bases between them. CDR3: CASSRATETQYF. Written as DNA, the CDR3 is TGTGCCAGCAGTAGGGCAACGGAGACCCAGTACTTC.

V usage is TRBV20-1 and J usage is TRBJ2-5, with TRBD2 identical over 7 bases. Trimming took 5 bases from V and 5 from J; bases not matched to a gene: 14. This CDR3 is built from 15 residues. CDR1 and CDR2 (germline): DFQATT, SNEGSKA (reference sequence). DNA of the CDR3: TGCAGTGCTCGACGTGGGGCGGGAGAAGGCGAGACCCAGTACTTC. Translation gives CSARRGAGEGETQYF.

The V gene is TRBV12-3 or TRBV12-4, the J gene TRBJ2-1; no firm D call. V shed 5 bases and J shed 3 bases, with 8 bases lying between them. This CDR3 has 13 amino acids. The CDR3 reads CASSNGLYNEQFF. DNA for the CDR3: TGTGCCAGCAGTAACGGCCTCTACAATGAGCAGTTCTTC.

The J gene is TRBJ1-4, the V gene TRBV4-2; weak D call: TRBD1 (5 bases). From germline, CDR1 is LGHNA and CDR2 YNFKEQ. The CDR3 has 22 amino acids. The germline V and J ends were trimmed by 4 bases and 6 bases, with 36 bases remaining between them. The CDR3 coding sequence is TGTGCCAGCAGCCTTTTCCTTCTCAGGGAGGGCGCGAGGCAGATGGGGGATGAAAAACTGTTTTTT. Translating it yields CASSLFLLREGARQMGDEKLFF.

This sequence joins TRBV12-3 or TRBV12-4 and TRBJ2-1, with 9 bases matching TRBD2. This CDR3 contains 17 residues. Trimming removed 5 bases from V and 9 bases from J; junction bases left unmatched: 17. CDR3 nucleotides: TGTGCCAGCAGTCCCCTCGGGGTAGCGGGAGATCGCGGTGAGCAGTTCTTC. It specifies CASSPLGVAGDRGEQFF.

CDR3 loop: CATSGTTIRTGKATGELFF. CDR3 DNA: TGTGCCACCAGTGGCACCACTATTAGGACAGGGAAAGCAACCGGGGAGCTGTTTTTT. V usage is TRBV24-1 and J usage is TRBJ2-2; 8 bases match TRBD1. Losses at the gene ends were 5 bases for V and 5 bases for J; bases not matched to a gene: 18. The CDR3 loop spans 19 amino acids. The germline gives CDR1 KGHDR, CDR2 SFDVKD.

The CDR3 DNA sequence: TGCAGTGCTAGAGCCCTCCCAAGTACGGGTCCCTACAATGAGCAGTTCTTC. Protein product: CSARALPSTGPYNEQFF. This chain joins TRBV20-1 and TRBJ2-1; D is undetermined. Germline V CDR1 and CDR2: DFQATT, SNEGSKA (reference sequence). The CDR3 is 17 residues long. V shed 1 base and J shed 2 bases, with 18 bases lying between them.

In this sample, this clonotype turned up many times. V and J are TRBV20-1 and TRBJ2-3, with D tentatively TRBD1 (5 bases). V lost 4 bases and J 5 bases, leaving 13 bases between the germline ends. CDR3 length: 13 residues. Germline CDR1 and CDR2: DFQATT and SNEGSKA (reference sequence). The DNA for the CDR3 is TGCAGTGCTATGCTTGGACATGAAGATACGCAGTATTTT. Encoded protein: CSAMLGHEDTQYF.